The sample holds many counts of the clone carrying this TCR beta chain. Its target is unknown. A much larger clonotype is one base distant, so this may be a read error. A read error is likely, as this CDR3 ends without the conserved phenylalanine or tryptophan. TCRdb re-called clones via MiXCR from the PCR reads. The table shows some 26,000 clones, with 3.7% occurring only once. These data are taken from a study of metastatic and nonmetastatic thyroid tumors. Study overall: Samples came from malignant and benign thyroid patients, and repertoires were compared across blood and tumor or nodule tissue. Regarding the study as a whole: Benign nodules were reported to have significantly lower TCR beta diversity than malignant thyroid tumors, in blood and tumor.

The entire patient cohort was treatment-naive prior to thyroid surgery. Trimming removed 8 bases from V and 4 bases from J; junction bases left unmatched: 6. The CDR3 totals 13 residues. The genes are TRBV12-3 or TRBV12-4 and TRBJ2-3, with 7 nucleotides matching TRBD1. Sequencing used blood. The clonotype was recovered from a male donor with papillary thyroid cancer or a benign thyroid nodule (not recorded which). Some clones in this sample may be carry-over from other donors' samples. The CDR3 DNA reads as TGTGCCAGCTCTCAGGGGGTAGCAGATACGCAGTATCTT. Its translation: CASSQGVADTQYL.